This TCR beta chain originates from a study of vaccination and CD4 T cells after COVID-19. Study in general: Controls had a CEFX pool, an HIV-1 Nef pool, or no peptide added. Study-wide findings and caveats: Spike mono-reactivity marked 304 of 307 vaccine-specific clones in convalescent patients.

Noted treatment: approximately 9-day PBMC culture with coronavirus spike peptide pools or control peptides (ViraFEST assay). Researchers reported culturing approximately 1.8 million PBMCs per well with 9.5 to 10 IU/ml IL-2 and 9 to 10 ug/ml peptide pools. Cultured CD4+ T-cell DNA underwent Oncomine TCR Beta short-read sequencing. The authors extracted genomic DNA from cultured CD4+ T cells. TCRdb recomputed calls from the PCR reads with MiXCR, one row per CDR3 protein. Here the sample spans some 20,000 distinct CDR3 sequences, more than 40% being singletons. Of note for this clonotype: What it binds is unknown.

Germline CDR1 and CDR2: MNHEY and SVGEGT. The CDR3 is 15 residues long. The specimen comprised CD4+ T cells from blood, cultured in vitro, sampled before SARS-CoV-2 vaccination. The origin of this receptor is a human donor who received a COVID-19 vaccine. J is TRBJ2-3 and V is TRBV6-2 or TRBV6-3; no clear D. The J call may be faulty, since TRBJ1-5 better matches the DNA end. The CDR3 region has the DNA TGTGCCAGCAGTTACTCATTACTAGCGTCAAATACGCAGCATTTT. It is translated as CASSYSLLASNTQHF.